These 21 T cell receptor beta chains originate from one sample sequenced in a study of cytomegalovirus exposure and HLA in healthy donors. 60 Vbeta and 13 Jbeta primers were used in PCR. Assay used: immunoSEQ multiplex PCR; TCRdb lists only in-frame clones, some missing. Altogether 90,000 to 120,000 clones are present, roughly 70% being singletons, with the ten largest covering around 15%. Sample: PBMCs. The receptors originated from a woman aged 40 to 50 in good health and CMV-seropositive.

The chain has TRBV27 and TRBJ1-6; D call uncertain. Per the germline V gene, CDR1 is MNHEY and CDR2 is SMNVEV (reference sequence). This CDR3 has 15 amino acids. Deletions cut 11 bases from V and 7 bases from J, with 21 bases between. CDR3 nucleotides: TGTGCCCGGCGTGAGAACCCGGAGAGGAATTCACCCCTCCACTTT. Its translation is CARRENPERNSPLHF.

The chain carries TRBV11-2 and TRBJ1-2; D ambiguous. Germline V CDR1 and CDR2: SGHAT, FQNNGV. Trimming removed 5 bases at V and 7 bases at J, with 14 bases between. The CDR3 covers 13 residues. The CDR3 coding sequence is TGTGCCAGCAGCCCAGCTTGGAGGTTTGGCTACACCTTC. The encoded protein is CASSPAWRFGYTF.

Only one count was recorded for this clone. CDR3 region: CASSLSGRGANEKLFF. The CDR3 region has the DNA TGTGCCAGCAGTTTATCCGGACGGGGAGCTAATGAAAAACTGTTTTTT. The rearrangement links TRBV27 to TRBJ1-4, with D unclear. This CDR3 contains 16 residues. The germline CDR1 and CDR2 sequences are MNHEY and SMNVEV (reference sequence). V gave up 0 bases and J gave up 3 bases, with 11 bases separating them. The whole variable domain, remainder taken from reference TRBV27 and TRBJ1-4, is EAQVTQNPRYLITVTGKKLTVTCSQNMNHEYMSWYRQDPGLGLRQIYYSMNVEVTDKGDVPEGYKVSRKEKRNFPLILESPSPNQTSLYFCASSLSGRGANEKLFFGSGTQLSVL.

This sequence joins TRBV6-1 and TRBJ1-2; TRBD1 might be the D (6 bases). In germline, CDR1 is MNHNS, CDR2 SASEGT. With 5 bases removed from V and 6 bases from J, the gap between germline ends came to 16 bases. The CDR3 length is 14 residues. The CDR3 nucleotides are TGTGCCAGCAGTCGACAGTCCTCAGGGGATGGCTACACCTTC. It encodes CASSRQSSGDGYTF.

DNA for the CDR3: TGTGCCAGCAGACAAAATGGTCCGAGGGTGAACACTGAAGCTTTCTTT. Its translation is CASRQNGPRVNTEAFF. The chain links TRBV27 to TRBJ1-1; D is unclear. In germline, CDR1 is MNHEY, CDR2 SMNVEV (reference sequence). Trimming took 6 bases from V and 0 from J, leaving 17 bases between them. The CDR3 length is 16 residues.

The chain employs TRBV7-9 and TRBJ2-7, with TRBD1 identical over 8 bases. J lost 3 bases, V lost 3 bases, and 7 bases had no gene match. Germline V gene sequence: CDR1 SEHNR, CDR2 FQNEAQ (reference sequence). This CDR3 has 15 amino acids. The CDR3 sequence: CASSLGTGGGYEQYF. CDR3 nucleotides: TGTGCCAGCAGCTTGGGTACAGGGGGTGGCTACGAGCAGTACTTC.

This rearrangement joins TRBV5-5 to TRBJ1-1, with D maybe TRBD1 (5 bases). CDR3 length equals 13 residues. The V end was cut by 4 bases, the J end by 3 bases, with 10 bases between. Germline CDR1 SGHKS, CDR2 YYEKEE (reference sequence). The DNA for the CDR3 is TGTGCCAGCAGCAACAGGCCGGACACTGAAGCTTTCTTT. It translates to CASSNRPDTEAFF.

The J gene is TRBJ1-5, the V gene TRBV30; 10 bases agree with TRBD1. The CDR3 runs to 15 residues. Germline CDR1 and CDR2: GTSNPN and SVGIG (reference sequence). V shed 2 bases and J 4 bases; nucleotides not matched to a gene: 5. The CDR3 spells CAWSPGTGANQPQHF. CDR3 DNA sequence: TGTGCCTGGAGTCCCGGGACAGGGGCAAATCAGCCCCAGCATTTT.

A few counts support this clone. The genes are TRBV5-6 and TRBJ1-2; perhaps TRBD1 as D (5 bases). The CDR3 totals 13 residues. CDR1 is SGHDT, CDR2 YYEEEE, per germline. Between the trimmed V and J ends, which lost 4 bases and 4 bases, there was a span of 11 bases. The chain's CDR3 is CASSRGVGYGYTF. CDR3 DNA sequence: TGTGCCAGCAGCAGGGGCGTTGGCTATGGCTACACCTTC.

A few counts support this clone. The chain has TRBV7-2 and TRBJ1-6; D ambiguous. CDR1 SGHTA and CDR2 FQGNSA come from the germline V gene. The V end was cut by 3 bases, the J end by 7 bases, with 13 bases between. This CDR3 contains 15 residues. The CDR3, as DNA: TGTGCCAGCAGCTTGGGAGGTTTCGACAATTCACCCCTCCACTTT. Its protein product is CASSLGGFDNSPLHF.

The chain joins TRBV5-4 to TRBJ1-5, with D tentatively TRBD1 (5 bases). Trimming removed 2 bases at V and 1 base at J, with 10 bases between. CDR3 size: 15 residues. In germline, CDR1 is SGHNT, CDR2 YYREEE (reference sequence). CDR3 in amino acids: CASSFGGGSNQPQHF. The CDR3 nucleotides are TGTGCCAGCAGCTTTGGGGGAGGAAGCAATCAGCCCCAGCATTTT.

The rearrangement uses TRBV5-1 and TRBJ1-1; TRBD1 matches at 8 bases. Trimming at V came to 3 bases and at J to 1 base, leaving 5 bases not matched to a gene. The CDR3 runs 15 residues. Germline V CDR1 and CDR2: SGHRS, YFSETQ. The CDR3 here is CASSSVTGGNTEAFF. The DNA for the CDR3 is TGCGCCAGCAGCTCTGTCACAGGGGGGAACACTGAAGCTTTCTTT.

There are a few counts of this clone. The chain carries TRBV5-1 and TRBJ2-7; D is unresolved. V lost 4 bases, J lost 3 bases, and 14 bases lay in between. The germline gives CDR1 SGHRS, CDR2 YFSETQ. The CDR3 loop spans 14 amino acids. The CDR3 loop reads CASSPGHVDYEQYF. In DNA form, the CDR3 reads TGCGCCAGCAGCCCAGGCCATGTCGACTACGAGCAGTACTTC. The complete variable domain, with remaining parts taken from reference TRBV5-1 and TRBJ2-7, reads KAGVTQTPRYLIKTRGQQVTLSCSPISGHRSVSWYQQTPGQGLQFLFEYFSETQRNKGNFPGRFSGRQFSNSRSEMNVSTLELGDSALYLCASSPGHVDYEQYFGPGTRLTVT.

The V call is TRBV10-3, the J call TRBJ2-7; TRBD1 aligns across 9 bases. The junction had 9 bases not matched to a gene; V was cut back by 2 bases and J by 7 bases. The CDR3 has 15 residues. Germline V CDR1 and CDR2: ENHRY, SYGVKD. CDR3 sequence reads: CAISEVRTGAKEQYF. In DNA form, the CDR3 reads TGTGCCATCAGTGAGGTTCGGACAGGGGCGAAAGAGCAGTACTTC.

CDR3: CASSLRTSGGKYGNTGELFF. CDR3 DNA sequence: TGTGCCAGCAGCCTCAGGACTAGCGGGGGGAAGTATGGGAACACCGGGGAGCTGTTTTTT. J is TRBJ2-2 and V is TRBV4-2; 14 bases are a match to TRBD2. Germline CDR1 LGHNA, CDR2 YNFKEQ. This CDR3 comprises 20 residues. After removal of 4 bases from V and 1 base from J, the junction contained 11 bases not matched to a gene.

This clone showed up just a few times. V gene TRBV5-1 combines with J gene TRBJ1-2; tentative D call: TRBD1 (6 bases). CDR3 length equals 14 residues. The germline V gene has CDR1 SGHRS and CDR2 YFSETQ. Trimming removed 5 bases at V and 4 bases at J, with 15 bases between. The CDR3 region is CASSSDRLLYGYTF. CDR3 DNA sequence: TGCGCCAGCAGTTCAGACAGGCTCCTCTATGGCTACACCTTC.

This chain joins TRBV19 and TRBJ2-3; a weak D match, TRBD1 (5 bases). Trimming took 2 bases from V and 2 from J, leaving 8 bases between them. Germline V gene data show CDR1 as LNHDA and CDR2 as SQIVND (reference sequence). The CDR3 runs to 14 residues. The CDR3 DNA is TGTGCCAGTAGTATAAAAGGGGACACAGATACGCAGTATTTT. This codes for CASSIKGDTDTQYF.

The CDR3 sequence: CASSVEGQGSYNEQFF. CDR3 DNA: TGTGCCAGCAGCGTGGAGGGACAGGGTTCCTACAATGAGCAGTTCTTC. This rearrangement joins TRBV9 to TRBJ2-1; 9 bases are shared with TRBD1. This CDR3 contains 16 residues. V lost 2 bases, J lost 1 base, and 4 bases stayed unmatched. Germline assignment: CDR1 SGDLS and CDR2 YYNGEE.

As regards this clone: A read error may account for a junction end that differs from germline. In DNA, the CDR3 is TGTGCCAGCTCTCCACGGGCTTCCCACACCTACGAGCAGTACTTC. Translating gives CASSPRASHTYEQYF. V and J are TRBV18 and TRBJ2-7, with D unresolved. The CDR3 runs to 15 residues. CDR1 is KGHSH, CDR2 LQKENI, per germline.

The chain joins TRBV30 to TRBJ1-1, with 7 bases matching TRBD1. J gave up 1 base and V 2 bases, and 1 base lay outside the gene matches. CDR3 length: 13 amino acids. The germline V gene has CDR1 GTSNPN and CDR2 SVGIG (reference sequence). For the CDR3, the DNA is TGTGCCTGGAGTTGGACAGGGAACACTGAAGCTTTCTTT. Its translation is CAWSWTGNTEAFF.

This chain joins TRBV5-1 and TRBJ2-2; D perhaps matches TRBD1 (6 bases). Looked up from germline, CDR1 is SGHRS and CDR2 is YFSETQ. This CDR3 region has 14 residues. Trimming removed 2 bases from V and 3 bases from J, with 8 bases in between. CDR3 bases: TGCGCCAGCAGCTTACACAGGGACACCGGGGAGCTGTTTTTT. The encoded protein is CASSLHRDTGELFF.